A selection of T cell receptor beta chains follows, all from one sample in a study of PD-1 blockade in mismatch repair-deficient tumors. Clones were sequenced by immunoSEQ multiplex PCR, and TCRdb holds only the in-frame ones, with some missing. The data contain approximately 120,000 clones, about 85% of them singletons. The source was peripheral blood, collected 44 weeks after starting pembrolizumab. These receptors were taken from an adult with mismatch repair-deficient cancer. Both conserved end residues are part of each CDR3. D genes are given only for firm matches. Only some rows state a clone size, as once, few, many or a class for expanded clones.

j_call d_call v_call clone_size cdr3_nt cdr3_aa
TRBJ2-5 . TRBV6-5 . TGTGCCACCCAACGGGGGAGCCTGGAGACCCAGTACTTC CATQRGSLETQYF
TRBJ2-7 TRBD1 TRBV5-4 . TGTGCCAGCAGCTTATGGACAGGGAGATATTCCGAGCAGTACTTC CASSLWTGRYSEQYF
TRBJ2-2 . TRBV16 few TGTGCCAGCAGCCAACCCGGACTGGAGGAGCTGTTTTTT CASSQPGLEELFF
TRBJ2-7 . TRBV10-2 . TGCGCCAGCAGTGAGGGATCCCCCTACGAGCAGTACTTC CASSEGSPYEQYF
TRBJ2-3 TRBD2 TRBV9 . TGTGCCAGCAGCTCACCCGGGACTAGCGGGGGGGGGACAGATACGCAGTATTTT CASSSPGTSGGGTDTQYF
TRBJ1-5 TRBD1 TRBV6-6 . TGTGCCAGCAGATCAGGGGGCGGGGAGCCCCAGCATTTT CASRSGGGEPQHF
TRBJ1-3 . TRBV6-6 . TGTGCCAGCACTCTGATCTACGAACAGGGCGGAAACACCATATATTTT CASTLIYEQGGNTIYF
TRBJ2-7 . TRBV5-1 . TGCGCCAGCAGCTTGGGGACCATTACAGGGAGGTATGACGAGCAGTACTTC CASSLGTITGRYDEQYF
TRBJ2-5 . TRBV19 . TGTGCCAGTAAGCTCCAGGGTGGGGCGCGAGAGACCCAGTACTTC CASKLQGGARETQYF
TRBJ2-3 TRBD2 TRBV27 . TGTGCCAGCAGTCTAGATTCCCTGGGTAGCGGGAGCACAGATACGCAGTATTTT CASSLDSLGSGSTDTQYF
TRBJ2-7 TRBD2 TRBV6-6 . TGTGCCAGCACCCCCCGGACTAGCGGCCCTCCCTACGAGCAGTACTTC CASTPRTSGPPYEQYF
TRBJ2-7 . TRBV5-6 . TGTGCCAGCAGCTTTTTGGCCCCCCTCTACGAGCAGTACTTC CASSFLAPLYEQYF
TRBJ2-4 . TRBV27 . TGTGCCAGCAGTTTGCTCATAACAGGCGCTCCGCCGGGCCAGTCGGGGTACTTC CASSLLITGAPPGQSGYF
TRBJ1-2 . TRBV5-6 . TGTGCCAGCTTTGCATCGGGCGCAGGGTTGAATGGCTACACCTTC CASFASGAGLNGYTF
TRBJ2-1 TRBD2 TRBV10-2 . TGCGCCAGCCGCGGACTAGCGGGAGGCGATGAGCAGTTCTTC CASRGLAGGDEQFF
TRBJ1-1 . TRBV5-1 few TGCGCCAGCAGCTTGGGGCAGATCGCTGAAGCTTTCTTT CASSLGQIAEAFF
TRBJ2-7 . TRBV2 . TGTGCCATCCTAGACCGGGATCCAGGCGAGCAGTACTTC CAILDRDPGEQYF
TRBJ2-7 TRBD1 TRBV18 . TGTGCCAGCTCACCGGGACAGGGTTTCTACGAGCAGTACTTC CASSPGQGFYEQYF
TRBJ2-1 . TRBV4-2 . TGTGCCAGCAGCCAACAGACTTCGACCTGGGAGCAGTTCTTC CASSQQTSTWEQFF
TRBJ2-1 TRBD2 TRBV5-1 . TGCGCCAGCAGCCTGGGACTAGCGGGCCTAGGGACCCGACGAAACAATGAGCAGTTCTTC CASSLGLAGLGTRRNNEQFF
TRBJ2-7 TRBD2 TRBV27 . TGTGCCAGCAGTTTAAGCGGGGGCCTAAACGAGCAGTACTTC CASSLSGGLNEQYF
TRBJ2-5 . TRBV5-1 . TGCGCCAGCAGCTTGGGTGACAGGAACCAAGAGACCCAGTACTTC CASSLGDRNQETQYF
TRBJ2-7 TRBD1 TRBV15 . TGTGCCACCAGCAGAGTCCGACAGGGGGTAAGGGAGCAGTACTTC CATSRVRQGVREQYF
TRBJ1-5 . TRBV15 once TGTGCCACCAGCAGAGATTCTGACGGGGATCAGCCCCAGCATTTT CATSRDSDGDQPQHF
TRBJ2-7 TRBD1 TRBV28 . TGTGCCAGCAGTTTCTTTAGGACAGGGGAAACCTACGAGCAGTACTTC CASSFFRTGETYEQYF
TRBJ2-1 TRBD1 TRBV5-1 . TGCGCCAGCAGTCACAGGGGGCACGGCAATGAGCAGTTCTTC CASSHRGHGNEQFF
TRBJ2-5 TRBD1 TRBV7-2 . TGTGCCAGCAGCCAGACAGGGTGGGAGACCCAGTACTTC CASSQTGWETQYF
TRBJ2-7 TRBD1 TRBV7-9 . TGTGCCAGCAGCTTAGGGACAGGGTTTTCCCACGAGCAGTACTTC CASSLGTGFSHEQYF
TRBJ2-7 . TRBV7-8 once TGTGCCAGCAGCGCTGGGACAAACTTCTACGAGCAGTACTTC CASSAGTNFYEQYF
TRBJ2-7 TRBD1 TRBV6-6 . TGTGCCAGCAGTGTGGTGAGACAGGGATCCTACGAGCAGTACTTC CASSVVRQGSYEQYF
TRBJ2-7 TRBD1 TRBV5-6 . TGTGCCAGCAGCACGGGACAGTCCTACGAGCAGTACTTC CASSTGQSYEQYF
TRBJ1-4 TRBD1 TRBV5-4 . TGTGCCAGCAGCCAAGGACAGGGGGCAGTGAGGGAAAAACTGTTTTTT CASSQGQGAVREKLFF
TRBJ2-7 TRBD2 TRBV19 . TGTGCCAGTAGTATTCGGGCGGGAGCCTACGAGCAGTACTTC CASSIRAGAYEQYF
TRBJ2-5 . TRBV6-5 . TGTGCCAGCAGTCGACAAGAGACCCAGTACTTC CASSRQETQYF
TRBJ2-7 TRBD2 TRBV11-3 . TGTGCCAGCAGCATCACAGGACTAGCGCCGGGGTACGAGCAGTACTTC CASSITGLAPGYEQYF
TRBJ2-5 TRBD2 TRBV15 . TGTGCCTCTGGCGGGGGAGAGACCCAGTACTTC CASGGGETQYF
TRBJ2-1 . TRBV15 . TGTGCCACCAGCAGAGAGGGACTCTACAATGAGCAGTTCTTC CATSREGLYNEQFF
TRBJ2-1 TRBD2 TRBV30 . TGTGCCTGGAGTGGGCTTAGGTTAGCGGGAGGGCCTAGCTCCTACAATGAGCAGTTCTTC CAWSGLRLAGGPSSYNEQFF
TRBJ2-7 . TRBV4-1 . TGCGCCAGCAGCCAACAATTCGAGAAGTACGAGCAGTACTTC CASSQQFEKYEQYF
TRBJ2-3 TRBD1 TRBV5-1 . TGCGCCAGCAGCCCAACCGGGACAGGGGGCGCAGATACGCAGTATTTT CASSPTGTGGADTQYF
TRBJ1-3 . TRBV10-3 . TGTGCCATCAGTGATTCGGGGGGAGGAAACACCATATATTTT CAISDSGGGNTIYF
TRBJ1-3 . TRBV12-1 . TGTGCCAGCAGCTTTGTCAGGGGCGGAAACACCATATATTTT CASSFVRGGNTIYF
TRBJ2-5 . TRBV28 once TGTGCCAGCAGTACCCGGTTTGTTCGACAAGAGACCCAGTACTTC CASSTRFVRQETQYF
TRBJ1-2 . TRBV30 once TGTGCCTGGAGTGTACTTGGACTTTCCGGAGGCTACACCTTC CAWSVLGLSGGYTF
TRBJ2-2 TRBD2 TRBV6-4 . TGTGCCAGCAGTGAGGGGGGGGACACCGGGGAGCTGTTTTTT CASSEGGDTGELFF
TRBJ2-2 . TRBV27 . TGTGCCAGCAGTTTTATGTGGGCCGGGGAGCTGTTTTTT CASSFMWAGELFF
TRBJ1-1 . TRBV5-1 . TGCGCCAGCATGGGGAACACTGAAGCTTTCTTT CASMGNTEAFF
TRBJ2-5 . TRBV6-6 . TGTGCCAGCAGTACAGGGGGGGAAGAGACCCAGTACTTC CASSTGGEETQYF
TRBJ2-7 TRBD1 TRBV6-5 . TGTGCCAGCAGCGCGACGACAGGGCCATCCTACGAGCAGTACTTC CASSATTGPSYEQYF
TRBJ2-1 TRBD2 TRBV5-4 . TGTGCCAGCAGCTTGGACCCTAGCGGGAGGGAGCAGTTCTTC CASSLDPSGREQFF
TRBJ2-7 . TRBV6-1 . TGTGCCAGCAGTGAACAACGGGGACCTGCCTACGAGCAGTACTTC CASSEQRGPAYEQYF
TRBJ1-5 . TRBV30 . TGTGCCTGGAGTGGGGGGGGGACACGGCAGCCCCAGCATTTT CAWSGGGTRQPQHF
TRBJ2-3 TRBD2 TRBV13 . TGTGCCAGCAGCTTAGGGCCGACTAGCGGGAAGGATACGCAGTATTTT CASSLGPTSGKDTQYF
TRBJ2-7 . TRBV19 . TGTGCCAGTAGTATTCTTTCCGGGGACGAGCAGTACTTC CASSILSGDEQYF
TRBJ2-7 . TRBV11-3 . TGTGCCAGCAGCTTCGGGGGACGGAACTACGAGCAGTACTTC CASSFGGRNYEQYF